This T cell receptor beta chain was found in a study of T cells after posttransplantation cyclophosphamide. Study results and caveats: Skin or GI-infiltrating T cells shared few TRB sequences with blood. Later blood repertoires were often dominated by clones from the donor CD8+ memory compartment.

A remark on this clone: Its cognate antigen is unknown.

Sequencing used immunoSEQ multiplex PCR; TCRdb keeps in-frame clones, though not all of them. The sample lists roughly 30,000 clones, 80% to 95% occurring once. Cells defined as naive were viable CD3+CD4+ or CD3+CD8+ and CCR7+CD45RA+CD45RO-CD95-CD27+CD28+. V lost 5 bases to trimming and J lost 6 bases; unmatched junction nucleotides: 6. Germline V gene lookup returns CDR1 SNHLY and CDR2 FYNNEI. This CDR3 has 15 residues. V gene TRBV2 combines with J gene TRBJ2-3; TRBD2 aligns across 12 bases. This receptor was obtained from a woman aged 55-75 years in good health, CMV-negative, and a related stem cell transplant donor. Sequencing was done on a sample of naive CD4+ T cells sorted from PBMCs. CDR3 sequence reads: CASSRTSGAVDTQYF. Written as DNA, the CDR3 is TGTGCCAGCAGTCGGACTAGCGGGGCCGTGGATACGCAGTATTTT.